The 15 T cell receptor beta chains below were found in one sample sequenced in a study of cytomegalovirus exposure and HLA in healthy donors. Use of 60 Vbeta and 13 Jbeta primers characterized the PCR. Only in-frame clones appear in the TCRdb table, and some are missing; sequencing was by immunoSEQ multiplex PCR. The sample records fewer than 200,000 clones, less than 85% being singletons. Sequenced material: PBMCs. The receptors here all came from a man aged 40-49 years in good health and CMV-seronegative.

The gene calls are TRBV5-1 and TRBJ1-1; 7 nucleotides line up with TRBD1. The V segment lost 0 bases and the J segment 5 bases; nucleotides outside the gene matches: 10. CDR1 is SGHRS, CDR2 YFSETQ, per germline. The CDR3 length is 16 residues. The CDR3 nucleotides read TGCGCCAGCAGCTTGGGGGACAGAAGGTTCTTGACTGAAGCTTTCTTT. Protein sequence: CASSLGDRRFLTEAFF.

In its sample, this clone was seen a few times. CDR3 region: CASKFRNRGGDEQYF. CDR3 nucleotides: TGTGCCAGCAAATTCCGTAACAGGGGCGGCGACGAGCAGTACTTC. This chain connects TRBV2 to TRBJ2-7; the match to TRBD1 covers 7 bases. There are 15 residues in the CDR3. Germline values: CDR1 SNHLY, CDR2 FYNNEI. The V and J ends lost 7 bases and 5 bases, in that order; junction bases with no gene match: 14.

The chain is built from TRBV29-1 and TRBJ1-1, with D tentatively TRBD1 (5 bases). Germline loops: CDR1 SQVTM, CDR2 ANQGSEA. CDR3 length equals 12 residues. V lost 3 bases and J lost 6, with 11 bases in between. This CDR3 is CSVDPGGAEAFF. Written as DNA, the CDR3 is TGCAGCGTTGACCCCGGGGGGGCTGAAGCTTTCTTT.

The chain carries TRBV2 and TRBJ2-1; perhaps TRBD1 as D (5 bases). V was clipped by 9 bases and J by 5 bases, with 14 bases between them. The germline gives CDR1 SNHLY, CDR2 FYNNEI. This CDR3 has 13 amino acids. CDR3 sequence reads: CASGRGSDNEQFF. The CDR3 DNA follows: TGTGCCAGTGGAAGGGGATCGGACAATGAGCAGTTCTTC.

The J gene is TRBJ2-1, the V gene TRBV5-6; D uncertain. V lost 4 bases to trimming and J lost 0 bases, with 14 bases between them. CDR3 length: 16 amino acids. Per germline, CDR1 SGHDT and CDR2 YYEEEE. The CDR3 bases are TGTGCCAGCAGCCCCCCGCCAGCGAGCTCCTACAATGAGCAGTTCTTC. Encoded protein: CASSPPPASSYNEQFF.

J is TRBJ1-1 and V is TRBV6-4, with D possibly TRBD1 on 6 matching bases. Trimming took 6 bases from V and 5 from J, leaving 13 bases between them. CDR3 length: 13 residues. CDR1 is MRHNA and CDR2 is SNTAGT in the germline V gene. CDR3 sequence reads: CASRATGMTEAFF. CDR3 coding DNA: TGTGCCAGCAGAGCCACAGGGATGACTGAAGCTTTCTTT.

The V and J genes are TRBV5-1 and TRBJ1-6, with 11 bases fitting TRBD1. The CDR3 totals 16 residues. CDR1 SGHRS and CDR2 YFSETQ come from the germline V gene. Germline trimming cut 5 bases from V and 7 bases from J; bases unmatched to any gene: 8. The CDR3, as DNA: TGCGCCAGCAGTAATCGGACAGGGGGCGGGAATTCACCCCTCCACTTT. It yields the protein CASSNRTGGGNSPLHF.

This clone was recorded a few times. The chain is built from TRBV13 and TRBJ2-5; no firm D call. Trimming removed 2 bases from V and 1 base from J, with 14 bases in between. CDR1 and CDR2 (germline): PRHDT, FYEKMQ (reference sequence). This CDR3 has 16 residues. The CDR3 region has the DNA TGTGCCAGCAGCTTACAAGTTACAGCAGCCCAAGAGACCCAGTACTTC. Translating it yields CASSLQVTAAQETQYF.

The J gene is TRBJ1-5, the V gene TRBV7-3; maybe TRBD1 (5 bases). This CDR3 is built from 13 residues. CDR1 is SGHTA and CDR2 is FQGTGA in the germline V gene. The V gene lost 4 bases and the J gene lost 7 bases, with 11 bases spanning the gap. This chain's CDR3 is CASSWGDGQPQHF. The CDR3, as DNA: TGTGCCAGCAGCTGGGGGGATGGACAGCCCCAGCATTTT.

The genes are TRBV19 and TRBJ1-4; TRBD1 might be the D (6 bases). CDR1 LNHDA and CDR2 SQIVND come from the germline V gene (reference sequence). CDR3 length: 16 residues. V was trimmed by 4 bases and J by 0 bases, leaving 12 bases between them. The CDR3 DNA follows: TGTGCCAGTAGTAAGGCACAGGGTGCAACTAATGAAAAACTGTTTTTT. Translating gives CASSKAQGATNEKLFF.

In the case of this clone: The sample holds other DNA sequences that translate to the same CDR3. V usage is TRBV5-1 and J usage is TRBJ2-3, with D unclear. Germline lookup yields CDR1 SGHRS and CDR2 YFSETQ. The CDR3 is 13 residues long. V lost 0 bases to trimming and J lost 4 bases, with 6 bases between them. CDR3 region: CASSLASPDTQYF. CDR3 DNA sequence: TGCGCCAGCAGCTTGGCCTCCCCAGATACGCAGTATTTT.

The chain is built from TRBV18 and TRBJ2-2; D might be TRBD2 (6 bases). CDR3 size: 16 residues. Germline V gene data show CDR1 as KGHSH and CDR2 as LQKENI. Trimming shortened V by 8 bases and J by 0 bases, and 16 bases separated the two germline ends. CDR3 amino acids: CASTKTSGSNTGELFF. The DNA of the CDR3 is TGTGCCAGCACCAAGACTAGTGGGTCGAACACCGGGGAGCTGTTTTTT.

The chain has TRBV7-9 and TRBJ2-3; tentatively, D is TRBD2 (5 bases). This CDR3 spans 19 amino acids. Germline V CDR1 and CDR2: SEHNR, FQNEAQ (reference sequence). The V and J ends lost 1 base and 8 bases respectively, with 28 bases between them. Written as DNA, the CDR3 is TGTGCCAGCAGCTTAGGAGGCCTTGGGCTATATAAAACAAGCGGTACGCAGTATTTT. It encodes CASSLGGLGLYKTSGTQYF.

This clone was found once. This CDR3 reads CASSLVSGGATEPFF. As DNA, the CDR3 is TGTGCCAGCAGCTTAGTAAGCGGGGGGGCGACTGAGCCCTTCTTC. The chain carries TRBV7-2 and TRBJ2-1, with 10 bases lining up with TRBD2. The germline V gene has CDR1 SGHTA and CDR2 FQGNSA. With 1 base clipped from V and 16 bases from J, the junction kept 13 bases outside the gene matches. There are 15 residues in the CDR3. Full variable domain (remainder filled in from reference TRBV7-2 and TRBJ2-1): GAGVSQSPSNKVTEKGKDVELRCDPISGHTALYWYRQSLGQGLEFLIYFQGNSAPDKSGLPSDRFSAERTGGSVSTLTIQRTQQEDSAVYLCASSLVSGGATEPFFGPGTRLTVL.

The CDR3 here is CASSLVRDRDATQYF. The CDR3 region has the DNA TGTGCCAGCAGCTTGGTTCGGGACAGGGACGCGACCCAGTACTTC. This sequence joins TRBV5-4 and TRBJ2-5; 9 nucleotides match TRBD1. The germline V gene encodes CDR1 SGHNT and CDR2 YYREEE (reference sequence). V trimming: 0 bases; J trimming: 7 bases; junction bases outside the gene matches: 7. The CDR3 loop spans 15 amino acids.